These T cell receptor beta chains were read from a single sample in a study of T cell responses to AZD1222 COVID-19 vaccine. Produced via immunoSEQ multiplex PCR; TCRdb's table is partial and in-frame only. This table holds over 100,000 clones, around 90% found once. The material sequenced was peripheral blood, taken 28 days after the second AZD1222 dose. The receptors shown here come from an adult who received the AZD1222 COVID-19 vaccine. CDR3s include the opening cysteine and the closing phenylalanine or tryptophan. The order of the fields is clone size, D gene, J gene, V gene, CDR3 protein, CDR3 DNA. D genes are given only for firm matches. Clone sizes are given selectively: once, few, many, or a class where the clone is expanded.

abundance: few; d_gene: .; j_gene: TRBJ1-3; v_gene: TRBV3-1/TRBV3-2; CDR3aa: CASSHSGTGNTIYF; CDR3nt: TGTGCCAGCAGCCACTCCGGGACTGGGAACACCATATATTTT
abundance: .; d_gene: TRBD1; j_gene: TRBJ1-4; v_gene: TRBV5-1; CDR3aa: CASRGGQHNEKLFF; CDR3nt: TGCGCCAGCAGAGGGGGACAGCATAATGAAAAACTGTTTTTT
abundance: .; d_gene: .; j_gene: TRBJ1-5; v_gene: TRBV7-2; CDR3aa: CASSATYPSNQPQHF; CDR3nt: TGTGCCAGCAGCGCGACATACCCTAGCAATCAGCCCCAGCATTTT
abundance: .; d_gene: .; j_gene: TRBJ1-6; v_gene: TRBV4-3; CDR3aa: CASSQQGIFNSPLHF; CDR3nt: TGCGCCAGCAGCCAACAGGGGATCTTTAATTCACCCCTCCACTTT
abundance: .; d_gene: .; j_gene: TRBJ1-2; v_gene: TRBV6-2/TRBV6-3; CDR3aa: CASSERYGYTF; CDR3nt: TGTGCCAGCAGCGAGCGGTATGGCTACACCTTC
abundance: .; d_gene: TRBD1; j_gene: TRBJ1-5; v_gene: TRBV10-3; CDR3aa: CAISGDSANQPQHF; CDR3nt: TGTGCCATCAGTGGGGACAGCGCCAATCAGCCCCAGCATTTT
abundance: once; d_gene: TRBD1; j_gene: TRBJ2-2; v_gene: TRBV11-2; CDR3aa: CASSPVRGQDTGELFF; CDR3nt: TGTGCCAGCAGCCCCGTCAGGGGGCAAGACACCGGGGAGCTGTTTTTT
abundance: .; d_gene: .; j_gene: TRBJ2-3; v_gene: TRBV6-6; CDR3aa: CASSSDRGGGTDTQYF; CDR3nt: TGTGCCAGCAGTTCTGACAGGGGAGGGGGCACAGATACGCAGTATTTT
abundance: .; d_gene: .; j_gene: TRBJ1-2; v_gene: TRBV4-3; CDR3aa: CASSQGTPTNYGYTF; CDR3nt: TGCGCCAGCAGCCAAGGGACTCCGACTAACTATGGCTACACCTTC
abundance: few; d_gene: .; j_gene: TRBJ1-2; v_gene: TRBV18; CDR3aa: CASSPSWTLEGYGYTF; CDR3nt: TGTGCCAGCTCACCATCCTGGACACTTGAGGGCTATGGCTACACCTTC
abundance: .; d_gene: .; j_gene: TRBJ1-2; v_gene: TRBV6-1; CDR3aa: CASSETFGVESVYGYTF; CDR3nt: TGTGCCAGCAGTGAAACCTTCGGGGTGGAGTCGGTCTATGGCTACACCTTC
abundance: .; d_gene: .; j_gene: TRBJ1-2; v_gene: TRBV5-6; CDR3aa: CASSFQGFDGYTF; CDR3nt: TGTGCCAGCAGCTTTCAGGGGTTCGATGGCTACACCTTC
abundance: .; d_gene: .; j_gene: TRBJ2-3; v_gene: TRBV7-3; CDR3aa: CASSAGDTQYF; CDR3nt: TGTGCCAGCAGCGCCGGAGATACGCAGTATTTT
abundance: .; d_gene: .; j_gene: TRBJ1-2; v_gene: TRBV5-4; CDR3aa: CASSDPTGGDRANYGYTF; CDR3nt: TGTGCCAGCAGCGACCCGACAGGAGGGGATCGGGCTAACTATGGCTACACCTTC
abundance: few; d_gene: .; j_gene: TRBJ2-2; v_gene: TRBV7-2; CDR3aa: CASSLNFGGPNTGELFF; CDR3nt: TGTGCCAGCAGCTTAAATTTCGGGGGCCCGAACACCGGGGAGCTGTTTTTT
abundance: .; d_gene: .; j_gene: TRBJ1-5; v_gene: TRBV5-1; CDR3aa: CASRPGPRQPQHF; CDR3nt: TGCGCCAGCAGACCTGGGCCTCGTCAGCCCCAGCATTTT
abundance: .; d_gene: .; j_gene: TRBJ1-1; v_gene: TRBV7-2; CDR3aa: CASSLAAGYDTEAFF; CDR3nt: TGTGCCAGCAGCTTAGCAGCAGGGTACGACACTGAAGCTTTCTTT
abundance: .; d_gene: TRBD1; j_gene: TRBJ2-7; v_gene: TRBV11-2; CDR3aa: CASSLSTGGTYEQYF; CDR3nt: TGTGCCAGCAGCTTATCCACAGGGGGTACTTACGAGCAGTACTTC
abundance: .; d_gene: .; j_gene: TRBJ1-5; v_gene: TRBV18; CDR3aa: CASSPSGSNQPQHF; CDR3nt: TGTGCCAGCTCACCATCGGGGTCCAATCAGCCCCAGCATTTT
abundance: .; d_gene: .; j_gene: TRBJ2-1; v_gene: TRBV7-2; CDR3aa: CASSLPGNYNEQFF; CDR3nt: TGTGCCAGCAGCCTGCCGGGGAATTACAATGAGCAGTTCTTC
abundance: .; d_gene: .; j_gene: TRBJ1-1; v_gene: TRBV14; CDR3aa: CASSQLDRLNTEAFF; CDR3nt: TGTGCCAGCAGCCAACTGGACAGATTGAACACTGAAGCTTTCTTT
abundance: .; d_gene: .; j_gene: TRBJ1-1; v_gene: TRBV29-1; CDR3aa: CSVDSGRAEAFF; CDR3nt: TGCAGCGTTGACTCGGGACGCGCTGAAGCTTTCTTT
abundance: .; d_gene: TRBD1; j_gene: TRBJ1-2; v_gene: TRBV20-1; CDR3aa: CSASPGTANYGYTF; CDR3nt: TGCAGTGCTAGTCCTGGGACAGCTAACTATGGCTACACCTTC
abundance: .; d_gene: TRBD1; j_gene: TRBJ1-2; v_gene: TRBV2; CDR3aa: CASNHYRDSYGYTF; CDR3nt: TGTGCCAGCAATCATTACCGGGACAGCTATGGCTACACCTTC
abundance: once; d_gene: .; j_gene: TRBJ1-1; v_gene: TRBV2; CDR3aa: CASSQVVNTEAFF; CDR3nt: TGTGCCAGCAGCCAAGTGGTGAACACTGAAGCTTTCTTT
abundance: .; d_gene: .; j_gene: TRBJ2-7; v_gene: TRBV6-2/TRBV6-3; CDR3aa: CASSNGEFPREQYF; CDR3nt: TGTGCCAGCAGTAACGGGGAGTTCCCCCGGGAGCAGTACTTC
abundance: once; d_gene: TRBD1; j_gene: TRBJ2-5; v_gene: TRBV9; CDR3aa: CASSENRGGQETQYF; CDR3nt: TGTGCCAGCAGCGAGAACAGGGGTGGGCAAGAGACCCAGTACTTC
abundance: .; d_gene: .; j_gene: TRBJ1-5; v_gene: TRBV27; CDR3aa: CASRPGAGRFGQPQHF; CDR3nt: TGTGCCAGCAGACCCGGGGCAGGGAGGTTTGGTCAGCCCCAGCATTTT
abundance: .; d_gene: .; j_gene: TRBJ1-2; v_gene: TRBV7-2; CDR3aa: CASSRNGSPSYTF; CDR3nt: TGTGCCAGCAGCCGAAATGGGTCGCCGAGCTACACCTTC
abundance: .; d_gene: TRBD1; j_gene: TRBJ2-7; v_gene: TRBV19; CDR3aa: CASSTGGGYEQYF; CDR3nt: TGTGCCAGTTCGACAGGGGGCGGGTACGAGCAGTACTTC
abundance: .; d_gene: .; j_gene: TRBJ2-1; v_gene: TRBV7-2; CDR3aa: CASSLLKGPYNEQFF; CDR3nt: TGTGCCAGCAGCTTACTGAAGGGACCCTACAATGAGCAGTTCTTC
abundance: .; d_gene: .; j_gene: TRBJ1-6; v_gene: TRBV9; CDR3aa: CASSAGTRSYNSPLHF; CDR3nt: TGTGCCAGCAGCGCGGGGACCCGCTCCTATAATTCACCCCTCCACTTT
abundance: .; d_gene: .; j_gene: TRBJ2-7; v_gene: TRBV7-8; CDR3aa: CASSLEVGEQYF; CDR3nt: TGTGCCAGCAGCTTAGAGGTGGGGGAGCAGTACTTC
abundance: .; d_gene: .; j_gene: TRBJ2-4; v_gene: TRBV6-2/TRBV6-3; CDR3aa: CASSSFMHLAKNIQYF; CDR3nt: TGTGCCAGCAGTTCATTCATGCACCTCGCCAAAAACATTCAGTACTTC
abundance: .; d_gene: .; j_gene: TRBJ2-3; v_gene: TRBV4-3; CDR3aa: CASSQDRGRTQYF; CDR3nt: TGCGCCAGCAGCCAAGATCGGGGCAGGACGCAGTATTTT
abundance: .; d_gene: TRBD2; j_gene: TRBJ2-1; v_gene: TRBV5-8; CDR3aa: CASSWRTSNEQFF; CDR3nt: TGTGCCAGCAGCTGGCGGACTAGCAATGAGCAGTTCTTC
abundance: .; d_gene: .; j_gene: TRBJ1-4; v_gene: TRBV1; CDR3aa: CTSSQLDRGKEKLFF; CDR3nt: TGCACCAGCAGCCAATTAGACAGGGGAAAAGAAAAACTGTTTTTT
abundance: .; d_gene: TRBD1; j_gene: TRBJ1-6; v_gene: TRBV6-2/TRBV6-3; CDR3aa: CASSQGQGFSPLHF; CDR3nt: TGTGCCAGCAGCCAAGGACAGGGTTTTTCACCCCTCCACTTT
abundance: .; d_gene: .; j_gene: TRBJ1-5; v_gene: TRBV6-2/TRBV6-3; CDR3aa: CASSYFGVQPQHF; CDR3nt: TGTGCCAGCAGTTATTTCGGGGTTCAGCCCCAGCATTTT
abundance: .; d_gene: .; j_gene: TRBJ1-4; v_gene: TRBV6-5; CDR3aa: CASSLRGAGEKLFF; CDR3nt: TGTGCCAGCAGTTTACGGGGGGCTGGGGAAAAACTGTTTTTT
abundance: .; d_gene: .; j_gene: TRBJ2-5; v_gene: TRBV7-3; CDR3aa: CASSLNGGSETQYF; CDR3nt: TGTGCCAGCAGCTTGAACGGTGGGTCGGAGACCCAGTACTTC
abundance: .; d_gene: .; j_gene: TRBJ1-5; v_gene: TRBV7-3; CDR3aa: CASSLGPGPQHF; CDR3nt: TGTGCCAGCAGCTTAGGCCCGGGGCCCCAGCATTTT
abundance: few; d_gene: .; j_gene: TRBJ1-6; v_gene: TRBV6-2/TRBV6-3; CDR3aa: CASSANSPLHF; CDR3nt: TGTGCCAGCAGCGCGAATTCACCCCTCCACTTT
abundance: .; d_gene: .; j_gene: TRBJ2-7; v_gene: TRBV27; CDR3aa: CASSPMLAIPHEQYF; CDR3nt: TGTGCCAGCAGTCCCATGCTAGCGATCCCCCACGAGCAGTACTTC
abundance: .; d_gene: .; j_gene: TRBJ2-7; v_gene: TRBV15; CDR3aa: CATSRGQGSYYEQYF; CDR3nt: TGTGCCACCAGCAGAGGGCAGGGTTCTTACTACGAGCAGTACTTC
abundance: .; d_gene: .; j_gene: TRBJ1-2; v_gene: TRBV30; CDR3aa: CAWSKGGYGYTF; CDR3nt: TGTGCCTGGAGTAAGGGGGGCTATGGCTACACCTTC
abundance: .; d_gene: TRBD2; j_gene: TRBJ2-3; v_gene: TRBV14; CDR3aa: CASSQVGLLAGGADTQYF; CDR3nt: TGTGCCAGCAGCCAAGTGGGACTACTAGCGGGGGGCGCGGATACGCAGTATTTT
abundance: .; d_gene: TRBD2; j_gene: TRBJ2-1; v_gene: TRBV7-6; CDR3aa: CASSPGLAGGSSYNEQFF; CDR3nt: TGTGCCAGCAGCCCCGGACTAGCGGGGGGGAGCTCCTACAATGAGCAGTTCTTC
abundance: .; d_gene: TRBD2; j_gene: TRBJ2-1; v_gene: TRBV6-4; CDR3aa: CASSDSRGLAGGLGKQFF; CDR3nt: TGTGCCAGCAGTGACTCGCGCGGACTAGCGGGGGGGTTAGGCAAGCAGTTCTTC
abundance: .; d_gene: .; j_gene: TRBJ1-6; v_gene: TRBV19; CDR3aa: CASSIDHTGYSPLHF; CDR3nt: TGTGCCAGTAGTATAGATCACACGGGGTATTCACCCCTCCACTTT
abundance: .; d_gene: .; j_gene: TRBJ1-2; v_gene: TRBV6-2/TRBV6-3; CDR3aa: CASSWAGNYGYTF; CDR3nt: TGTGCCAGCAGTTGGGCAGGGAACTATGGCTACACCTTC
abundance: .; d_gene: .; j_gene: TRBJ1-3; v_gene: TRBV24-1; CDR3aa: CATSDSLRGDTIYF; CDR3nt: TGTGCCACCAGTGACAGCCTAAGGGGGGACACCATATATTTT
abundance: once; d_gene: .; j_gene: TRBJ1-4; v_gene: TRBV4-2; CDR3aa: CASSQRAEKLFF; CDR3nt: TGTGCCAGCAGCCAACGGGCCGAAAAACTGTTTTTT
abundance: .; d_gene: .; j_gene: TRBJ1-2; v_gene: TRBV6-2/TRBV6-3; CDR3aa: CASSRQLDGYTF; CDR3nt: TGTGCCAGCAGCCGTCAATTGGACGGCTACACCTTC
abundance: .; d_gene: .; j_gene: TRBJ1-5; v_gene: TRBV6-2/TRBV6-3; CDR3aa: CASSYVSNQPQHF; CDR3nt: TGTGCCAGCAGTTATGTTAGCAATCAGCCCCAGCATTTT